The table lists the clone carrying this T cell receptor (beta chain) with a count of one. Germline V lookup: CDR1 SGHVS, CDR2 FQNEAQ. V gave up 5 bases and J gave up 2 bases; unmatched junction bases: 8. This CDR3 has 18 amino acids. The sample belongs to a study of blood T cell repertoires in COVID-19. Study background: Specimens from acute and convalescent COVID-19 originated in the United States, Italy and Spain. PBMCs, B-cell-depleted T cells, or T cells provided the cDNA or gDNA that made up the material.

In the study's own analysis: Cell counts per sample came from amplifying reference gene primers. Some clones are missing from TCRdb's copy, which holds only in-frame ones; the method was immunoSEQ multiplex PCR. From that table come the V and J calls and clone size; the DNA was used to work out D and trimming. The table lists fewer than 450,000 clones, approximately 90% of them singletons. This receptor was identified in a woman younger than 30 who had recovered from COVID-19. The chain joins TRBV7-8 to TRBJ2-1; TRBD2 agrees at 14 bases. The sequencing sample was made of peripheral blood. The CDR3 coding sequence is TGTGCCAGCAGCCTGGGACTAGCGGGAGAGATAACCTACAATGAGCAGTTCTTC. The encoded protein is CASSLGLAGEITYNEQFF.